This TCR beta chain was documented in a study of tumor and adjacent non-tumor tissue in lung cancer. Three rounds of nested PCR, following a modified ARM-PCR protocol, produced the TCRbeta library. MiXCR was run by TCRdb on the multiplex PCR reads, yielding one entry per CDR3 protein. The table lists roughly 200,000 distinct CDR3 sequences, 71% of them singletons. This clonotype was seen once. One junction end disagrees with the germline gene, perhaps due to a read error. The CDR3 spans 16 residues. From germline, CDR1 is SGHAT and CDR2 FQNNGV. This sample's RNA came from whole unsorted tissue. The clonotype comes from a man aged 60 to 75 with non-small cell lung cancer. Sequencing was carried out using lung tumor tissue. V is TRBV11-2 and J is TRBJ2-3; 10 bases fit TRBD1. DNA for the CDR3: TGTGCCGGCAGCTTAGAGCCGGGACAGGGGCCAGATACGCAGTATTTT. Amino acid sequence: CAGSLEPGQGPDTQYF.